A selection of T cell receptor beta chains follows, all from one sample in a study of control samples from healthy donors and cancer patients. Sequenced by immunoSEQ multiplex PCR; TCRdb stores in-frame clones only, minus some. In the table there are 150,000 to 200,000 clones, around 90% of which are singletons. The sample consisted of blood. These receptors all stem from a man aged 25-40 years in good health. The CDR3 runs from the conserved cysteine through the conserved F or W.

v_gene,j_gene,len,CDR3aa
TRBV4-1,TRBJ2-7,14,CASSLGLAYDEQYF
TRBV12-3/TRBV12-4,TRBJ1-1,12,CASSLGPAEAFF
TRBV19,TRBJ1-5,14,CASSNDRLIQPQHF
TRBV6-5,TRBJ1-1,14,CASSYSIYQTEAFF
TRBV7-9,TRBJ2-5,15,CASSLTGAYGETQYF
TRBV5-1,TRBJ1-1,17,CASSGGATGGSNTEAFF
TRBV20-1,TRBJ1-1,10,CSVAAGRAFF
TRBV7-2,TRBJ1-1,14,CASSSPGGYTEAFF
TRBV30,TRBJ1-1,12,CAWSTGRVEAFF
TRBV27,TRBJ1-5,15,CASSLGGQRNQPQHF
TRBV19,TRBJ1-2,14,CASSPRDRYYGYTF
TRBV27,TRBJ2-7,12,CASSLSGIEQYF
TRBV2,TRBJ1-5,11,CASGGNQPQHF
TRBV6-6,TRBJ1-2,15,CASSTRTGWVYGYTF
TRBV19,TRBJ1-1,15,CASSPAAGPNTEAFF
TRBV4-1,TRBJ2-5,15,CASSVGQGRQETQYF
TRBV6-2/TRBV6-3,TRBJ2-7,17,CASSYSTLVGMSYEQYF
TRBV30,TRBJ1-6,13,CAWSRERDSPLHF
TRBV5-6,TRBJ2-3,15,CASSLGGTGTDTQYF
TRBV27,TRBJ1-6,16,CASSPRSNTYNSPLHF
TRBV5-8,TRBJ1-3,15,CASSRGTAAGNTIYF
TRBV6-2/TRBV6-3,TRBJ2-7,15,CASSYTVSGVNEQYF
TRBV27,TRBJ2-3,16,CASSFGLAGVLYTQYF
TRBV11-3,TRBJ2-7,19,CASSLKIQRESPTSYEQYF
TRBV3-1/TRBV3-2,TRBJ1-2,11,CASSQPNGYTF
TRBV5-1,TRBJ1-6,13,CASSYDLNSPLHF
TRBV7-2,TRBJ2-7,16,CASSLTTGRGSGEQYF
TRBV7-2,TRBJ2-1,15,CASSSTSGKHNEQFF
TRBV7-2,TRBJ2-6,18,CASSPAGGRISGANVLTF
TRBV2,TRBJ2-7,12,CASSLQGSTQYF
TRBV5-1,TRBJ2-1,15,CASKFPSGSYNEQFF
TRBV7-9,TRBJ2-5,15,CASSFGTTVQETQYF
TRBV10-3,TRBJ2-5,14,CPWDPGPGFGTQYF
TRBV11-2,TRBJ2-3,15,CASSLDRTRRDTQYF
TRBV19,TRBJ1-2,13,CASSKDGPYGYTF
TRBV18,TRBJ2-3,15,CASSPPGGPPDGQYF
TRBV27,TRBJ1-2,14,CASRGGDVNYGYTF
TRBV6-6,TRBJ2-7,15,CASSYGLAGSYEQYF
TRBV3-1/TRBV3-2,TRBJ1-2,14,CASSQDLGRGGYTF
TRBV7-3,TRBJ2-2,13,CASSFTGDGELFF
TRBV30,TRBJ1-1,13,CAWSVKGAMWAFF
TRBV27,TRBJ2-2,15,CASKRTGTNTGELFF
TRBV6-2/TRBV6-3,TRBJ1-2,13,CASSYQGSYGYTF
TRBV7-3,TRBJ2-7,13,CASRTGKNYEQYF
TRBV5-1,TRBJ2-5,16,CASSLTGAYIQETQYF
TRBV7-2,TRBJ1-1,17,CASSPREQGFMNTEAFF